The TCR beta chain under discussion was sequenced for a study of technical replicates of blood from several donors. Method: immunoSEQ multiplex PCR; TCRdb's copy keeps in-frame clones and lacks some. Of under 95,000 clones listed, around 94% are singletons. V trimming: 3 bases; J trimming: 3 bases; junction bases outside the gene matches: 5. The CDR3 sequence is 15 residues long. Per germline, CDR1 SNHLY and CDR2 FYNNEI. This receptor was identified in a human donor in good health. The chain has TRBV2 and TRBJ2-4, with TRBD1 matching over 7 bases. Sequencing was performed on T cells isolated from PBMCs. CDR3 sequence reads: CASSDKGAGKNIQYF. The DNA for the CDR3 is TGTGCCAGCAGTGATAAGGGGGCGGGCAAAAACATTCAGTACTTC.